Reported below is one T cell receptor beta chain. TRB was amplified from roughly 250 ng of peripheral blood genomic DNA per sample. Multiplex touch-down PCR amplified TRB using TRB-A and TRB-B pools in one tube. No DNA is given; TCRdb re-called the multiplex PCR reads and lists each CDR3 protein once. The record lists thousands of distinct CDR3 sequences, of which the ten most abundant hold 15%. The CDR3 totals 15 residues. Per germline, CDR1 SGHRS and CDR2 YFSETQ. This sample is drawn from a study of T cell clusters in autoimmune cytopenias. As for the study in general: The median distinct TRB clonotype count was about 2,400 per sample, from a median around 52,000 reads.

The same sample was also used in a study of T cell repertoires in aging, cancer and after chemotherapy. That paper notes: Clear clonal overlap appeared across healthy donor samples taken over several months to years. Healthy donors lost TCR diversity with age mainly through richness, cancer patients through richness and evenness.

The material sequenced was peripheral blood. The chain is built from TRBV5-1 and TRBJ2-1; TCRdb reports TRBD1, a call that lacks DNA to check it against. The sequence was collected from a human donor in good health. The CDR3 loop reads CASSEQGAGYNEQFF.